These T cell receptor beta chains were read from a single sample in a study of Graves' ophthalmopathy and Graves' hyperthyroidism. TCRdb independently ran MiXCR on the multiplex PCR reads; one entry per CDR3 protein. The profile shows around 1.1 million distinct CDR3 sequences, roughly two fifths of them singletons. Sequenced sample: peripheral blood or thyroid tissue (not recorded which). The receptors stem from an adult man with Graves' hyperthyroidism. CDR3s include the opening cysteine and the closing phenylalanine or tryptophan. Each record gives: D gene, clone size, V gene, J gene, CDR3 DNA, CDR3 protein. D genes are given only for firm matches. Expanded clones are given a class, and other clones once, few, many or no size at all.

D: .; size: .; V: TRBV20-1; J: TRBJ2-5; DNA: TGCAGTGCCACACGTGGGGGAGCGGAGACCCAGTACTTC; CDR3: CSATRGGAETQYF
D: TRBD1; size: .; V: TRBV5-1; J: TRBJ2-3; DNA: TGCGCCAGCAGCTGGGGACAGCGGCGCACAGATACGCAGTATTTT; CDR3: CASSWGQRRTDTQYF
D: .; size: few; V: TRBV9; J: TRBJ1-5; DNA: TGTGCCAGCAGCGACCTACAGGGTGGGCCCCAGCATTTT; CDR3: CASSDLQGGPQHF
D: TRBD1; size: .; V: TRBV29-1; J: TRBJ2-3; DNA: TGCAGCGTTGACTCCGACAGGGGAGATACGCAGTATTTT; CDR3: CSVDSDRGDTQYF
D: TRBD1; size: .; V: TRBV6-2/TRBV6-3; J: TRBJ1-5; DNA: TGTGCCAGCAGTTACTCCGGGACAGGGATCCATCAGCCCCAGCATTTT; CDR3: CASSYSGTGIHQPQHF
D: .; size: many; V: TRBV5-5; J: TRBJ1-1; DNA: TGTGCCAGCAGCTTGGAGGAAAGTGAAGCTTTCTTT; CDR3: CASSLEESEAFF
D: TRBD2; size: .; V: TRBV11-2; J: TRBJ2-2; DNA: TGTGCCAGCAGCCACCTAACTAGCGGGATTATAAACACCGGGGAGCTGTTTTTT; CDR3: CASSHLTSGIINTGELFF
D: TRBD2; size: .; V: TRBV7-2; J: TRBJ2-7; DNA: TGTGCCAGCAGTCTTACTAGCGGGGATACCTACGAGCAGTACTTC; CDR3: CASSLTSGDTYEQYF
D: TRBD1; size: once; V: TRBV29-1; J: TRBJ1-2; DNA: TGCAGCGTTGGAAACAGGGGGTATGGCTACACCTTC; CDR3: CSVGNRGYGYTF
D: .; size: .; V: TRBV7-9; J: TRBJ2-2; DNA: TGTGCCAGCAGCTTGCACCCAAGATTAGCGAGCACCGGGGAGCTGTTTTTT; CDR3: CASSLHPRLASTGELFF
D: TRBD1; size: many; V: TRBV7-9; J: TRBJ2-7; DNA: TGTGCCAGCAGCGTAGGACAGGGGTTGAGTGAGCAGTACTTC; CDR3: CASSVGQGLSEQYF
D: TRBD1; size: .; V: TRBV10-3; J: TRBJ2-7; DNA: TGTGCTAGAGATCACAGGGGCTCCTACGAGCAGTACTTC; CDR3: CARDHRGSYEQYF
D: TRBD1; size: .; V: TRBV2; J: TRBJ1-5; DNA: TGTGCCAGCAGTGCTACGTATACGGGACAGGGGTTTCAGCCCCAGCATTTT; CDR3: CASSATYTGQGFQPQHF
D: .; size: .; V: TRBV29-1; J: TRBJ1-3; DNA: TGCAGCGTTGAGAAGAGGGAGGGGTCTGGAAACACCATATATTTT; CDR3: CSVEKREGSGNTIYF
D: TRBD1; size: .; V: TRBV11-2; J: TRBJ1-3; DNA: TGTGCCAGCAGCCCCCAAGTGGCAGGGGGCACCATATATTTT; CDR3: CASSPQVAGGTIYF
D: TRBD1; size: many; V: TRBV7-9; J: TRBJ1-5; DNA: TGTGCCAGCAGCCCAGGGGGGTGGGGGCGCGTTCAGCCCCAGCATTTT; CDR3: CASSPGGWGRVQPQHF
D: TRBD2; size: .; V: TRBV4-2; J: TRBJ2-7; DNA: TGTGCCAGCAGCCAAGATCTGGGGACTAGCGGGGGGGCCTATTACGAGCAGTACTTC; CDR3: CASSQDLGTSGGAYYEQYF
D: .; size: .; V: TRBV7-2; J: TRBJ1-5; DNA: TGTGCCAGCAGCTACAGGTGGCAGGGGCCTGGATGGCCCCAGCATTTT; CDR3: CASSYRWQGPGWPQHF
D: .; size: many; V: TRBV9; J: TRBJ1-3; DNA: TGTGCCAGCAGCGCCTCACGACAGGAATCGACTGGAAACACCATATATTTT; CDR3: CASSASRQESTGNTIYF
D: .; size: few; V: TRBV6-1; J: TRBJ2-2; DNA: TGTGCCAGCAGTGATACGATTATCACCGGGGAGCTGTTTTTT; CDR3: CASSDTIITGELFF
D: .; size: .; V: TRBV5-1; J: TRBJ2-7; DNA: TGCGCCAGCAGCTTGGCTCGGGGGGCCGCCGAGCAGTACTTC; CDR3: CASSLARGAAEQYF
D: TRBD2; size: .; V: TRBV12-3/TRBV12-4; J: TRBJ2-5; DNA: TGTGCCAGCAGTTTAAGCGGGAGTTTGTACTTC; CDR3: CASSLSGSLYF
D: .; size: .; V: TRBV15; J: TRBJ1-6; DNA: TGTGCCACCAGCAGAGTCACAGCCAATAATTCACCCCTCCACTTT; CDR3: CATSRVTANNSPLHF
D: TRBD1; size: .; V: TRBV7-7; J: TRBJ1-4; DNA: TGTGCCAGCAGCTCAACAGCCGGGACAGGGTTTGAAAAACTGTTTTTT; CDR3: CASSSTAGTGFEKLFF
D: .; size: many; V: TRBV2; J: TRBJ2-7; DNA: TGTGCCAGCAGGAAGACTATCGCGGCGGGGCTATACGAGCAGTACTTC; CDR3: CASRKTIAAGLYEQYF
D: TRBD1; size: .; V: TRBV19; J: TRBJ2-2; DNA: TGTGCCGTTGGGACAGGGAACACCGGGGAGCTGTTTTTT; CDR3: CAVGTGNTGELFF
D: TRBD2; size: few; V: TRBV25-1; J: TRBJ2-7; DNA: TGTGCCAGCAGTGAATTTGCTGGCGGGAGCTCCTACGAGCAGTACTTC; CDR3: CASSEFAGGSSYEQYF
D: .; size: .; V: TRBV20-1; J: TRBJ2-5; DNA: TGCAGTGCCCATGGGACCCGCCAAGAGACCCAGTACTTC; CDR3: CSAHGTRQETQYF
D: .; size: many; V: TRBV29-1; J: TRBJ2-5; DNA: TGCAGCGTTGAAGATCCTAAGGGGGACCTTCGAAGGGAGACCCAGTACTTC; CDR3: CSVEDPKGDLRRETQYF
D: TRBD2; size: few; V: TRBV6-6; J: TRBJ2-3; DNA: TGTGCCAGCACGGCGGAACTAGCGGCAGATACGCAGTATTTT; CDR3: CASTAELAADTQYF
D: .; size: many; V: TRBV11-2; J: TRBJ2-2; DNA: TGTGCCAGCAGCTCTAGACCTAGCTTCGGGGAGCTGTTTTTT; CDR3: CASSSRPSFGELFF
D: .; size: many; V: TRBV20-1; J: TRBJ1-1; DNA: TGCAGTGCTACCCGGACGGTGAACACTGAAGCTTTCTTT; CDR3: CSATRTVNTEAFF
D: .; size: many; V: TRBV12-3/TRBV12-4; J: TRBJ1-2; DNA: TGTGCCAGCAGTTCTCGCGGGGTCTATGGCTACACCTTC; CDR3: CASSSRGVYGYTF
D: TRBD1; size: .; V: TRBV6-5; J: TRBJ1-5; DNA: TGTACCAGCAGTTACGCAGGGGGCACTCAGCCCCAGCATTTT; CDR3: CTSSYAGGTQPQHF
D: TRBD1; size: .; V: TRBV10-2; J: TRBJ1-2; DNA: TGCGCCAGCAGTGATCAGGGGGCTATGGGTGGCTACACCTTC; CDR3: CASSDQGAMGGYTF
D: TRBD2; size: .; V: TRBV24-1; J: TRBJ2-1; DNA: TGTGCCACCAGTGATCCAACTAGCGGTACCTACAATGAGCAGTTCTTC; CDR3: CATSDPTSGTYNEQFF
D: .; size: many; V: TRBV7-2; J: TRBJ1-1; DNA: TGTGCCAGCAGCTCGCGGTCAGGGTCCCTGACTGAAGCTTTCTTT; CDR3: CASSSRSGSLTEAFF
D: TRBD2; size: .; V: TRBV19; J: TRBJ2-7; DNA: TGTGCCAGTAGTATTTCCCTAGCGGGAGACGAGCAGTACTTC; CDR3: CASSISLAGDEQYF
D: TRBD1; size: .; V: TRBV25-1; J: TRBJ1-2; DNA: TGTGCCAGCAGATCGACCGGGACAGGACACTATGGCTACACCTTC; CDR3: CASRSTGTGHYGYTF
D: .; size: .; V: TRBV11-2; J: TRBJ2-7; DNA: TGTGCCAGCAGCCTAATGACTAGGAGCGAGCAGTACTTC; CDR3: CASSLMTRSEQYF
D: TRBD1; size: few; V: TRBV7-8; J: TRBJ2-7; DNA: TGTGCCAGCAGCGCGCAGGGGGCCGAGCAGTACTTC; CDR3: CASSAQGAEQYF
D: .; size: many; V: TRBV5-5; J: TRBJ1-1; DNA: TGTGCCAGCAGCTTGGAGGCGAGGGCTGAAGCTTTCTTT; CDR3: CASSLEARAEAFF
D: .; size: many; V: TRBV7-9; J: TRBJ1-1; DNA: TGTGCCAGCAGCTTAGCGCACACTGAAGCTTTCTTT; CDR3: CASSLAHTEAFF
D: TRBD1; size: .; V: TRBV7-2; J: TRBJ2-7; DNA: TGCGCCAGCAGCCAAGAAATGGGACAGCCTAGGATATACGAGCAGTACTTC; CDR3: CASSQEMGQPRIYEQYF
D: .; size: many; V: TRBV10-2; J: TRBJ1-1; DNA: TGTGCCAGCAGTCCCGTGGGTCGTGAAGCTTTCTTT; CDR3: CASSPVGREAFF
D: .; size: many; V: TRBV7-9; J: TRBJ2-2; DNA: TGTGCCAGCAGCTTAGGTCGAACCGGGGAGCTGTTTTTT; CDR3: CASSLGRTGELFF
D: .; size: .; V: TRBV7-8; J: TRBJ1-4; DNA: TGTGCCAGCAGCTTAGGGCCCGCAACTAATGAAAAACTGTTTTTT; CDR3: CASSLGPATNEKLFF
D: .; size: many; V: TRBV25-1; J: TRBJ2-5; DNA: TGTGCCAGCTGTCCGGGCTCACAAGAGACTCAGTACTTC; CDR3: CASCPGSQETQYF
D: .; size: .; V: TRBV7-9; J: TRBJ2-5; DNA: TGTGCCAGCAGCCCGGCAGGGCAACGGGAGACCCAGTACTTC; CDR3: CASSPAGQRETQYF
D: .; size: .; V: TRBV24-1; J: TRBJ2-3; DNA: TGTGCCACCAGTGATCCCCTGGATACGCAGTATTTT; CDR3: CATSDPLDTQYF
D: .; size: many; V: TRBV19; J: TRBJ1-2; DNA: TGTGCCAGTAGTATTGCAGATATGAACTATGGCTACACCTTC; CDR3: CASSIADMNYGYTF